Listed here are 18 T cell receptor beta chains from one sample, sequenced in a study of OX40 agonist ivuxolimab in advanced cancers. Assay: immunoSEQ multiplex PCR; the TCRdb copy retains only in-frame clones and omits some. The data show tens of thousands of clones, around two thirds seen once. The source was CD4+ or CD8+ T cells sorted from blood, collected in a trial of the OX40 agonist ivuxolimab. Receptors were obtained from an adult with an advanced solid tumor such as melanoma, head and neck, liver or kidney cancer.

In its sample, this clone was seen a few times. The chain combines TRBV29-1 with TRBJ2-5; D is perhaps TRBD1 or TRBD2 (8 bases each). Germline V gene lookup returns CDR1 SQVTM and CDR2 ANQGSEA. The CDR3 has 16 residues. The V end was cut by 5 bases, the J end by 1 base, with 20 bases between. CDR3 DNA: TGCAGCGTTCGCGGGGGGCAGGGGGCTTTCCAAGAGACCCAGTACTTC. This encodes CSVRGGQGAFQETQYF.

This clone appeared a few times. This chain uses TRBV27 with TRBJ1-2; 8 nucleotides line up with TRBD1. V dropped 5 bases and J dropped 5; count of bases not matched to a gene: 10. Germline V CDR1 and CDR2: MNHEY, SMNVEV (reference sequence). CDR3 size: 15 residues. The CDR3 nucleotides read TGTGCCAGCAGTGGGGGGGCAGGGGGCAGTTATGGCTACACCTTC. Encoded protein: CASSGGAGGSYGYTF.

As concerns this clone: One end of the junction varies from germline; a read error may be responsible. This CDR3 reads CASSLWAWGYGYTF. Here the CDR3 DNA reads TGTGCCAGCAGCTTGTGGGCTTGGGGCTATGGCTACACCTTC. J is TRBJ1-2 and V is TRBV5-1; D is unresolved. This CDR3 is 14 amino acids long. CDR1 and CDR2 from the germline V gene are SGHRS and YFSETQ.

This clone came up a few times. The chain joins TRBV30 to TRBJ2-3; TRBD1 matches at 8 bases. The V gene's germline CDR1 is GTSNPN and CDR2 SVGIG (reference sequence). Losses at the gene ends were 4 bases for V and 4 bases for J; bases not matched to a gene: 7. CDR3 length: 14 amino acids. The CDR3 reads CAWTRQGRADTQYF. CDR3 bases: TGTGCCTGGACCCGACAGGGGCGAGCAGATACGCAGTATTTT.

The rearrangement joins TRBV21-1 to TRBJ1-5. TRBV21-1 is reported as a pseudogene. The CDR3 is 17 residues long. CDR3 in DNA: TGTGCCAGCCTATTACTCCCTAAGGGCTATAGCAATCAGCCCCAGCATTTT. It is translated as CASLLLPKGYSNQPQHF.

This clone was seen only once. V is TRBV5-4 and J is TRBJ2-7; 7 bases line up with TRBD2. The germline V gene has CDR1 SGHNT and CDR2 YYREEE (reference sequence). The CDR3 has 14 amino acids. With 3 bases clipped from V and 5 bases from J, the junction kept 8 bases outside the gene matches. Here the CDR3 DNA reads TGTGCCAGCAGCTCGGGGGGTTGGTCCCACGAGCAGTACTTC. Encoded protein: CASSSGGWSHEQYF.

The V gene is TRBV10-3, the J gene TRBJ1-5; 10 nucleotides line up with TRBD1. The CDR3 is 16 residues long. Germline trimming cut 10 bases from V and 3 bases from J; bases unmatched to any gene: 12. Germline CDR1 reads ENHRY; CDR2 reads SYGVKD. CDR3 nucleotide sequence: TGTGCCACCCGAGGGACGGGGACAGGGGTCAATCAGCCCCAGCATTTT. Translated: CATRGTGTGVNQPQHF.

The chain employs TRBV14 and TRBJ2-3; possible D gene TRBD1, 6 bases. This CDR3 has 13 residues. The germline CDR1 and CDR2 sequences are SGHDN and FVKESK. V lost 5 bases, J lost 5 bases, and 11 bases lay in between. CDR3 bases: TGTGCCAGCAGCACAGGGTACGGAGATACGCAGTATTTT. Encoded protein: CASSTGYGDTQYF.

This chain uses TRBV11-3 with TRBJ1-1; D is ambiguous. The CDR3 is 15 amino acids. Germline V lookup: CDR1 SGHNT, CDR2 YENEEA. V gave up 0 bases and J gave up 0 bases, with 8 bases separating them. The CDR3 sequence is CASSLEALMNTEAFF. CDR3 coding DNA: TGTGCCAGCAGCTTAGAGGCCCTGATGAACACTGAAGCTTTCTTT.

The J gene is TRBJ2-1, the V gene TRBV7-9; maybe TRBD2 (6 bases). The CDR3 is made up of 16 amino acids. The ends were cut back, 5 bases at V and 0 bases at J, with 14 bases in the middle. The germline V gene encodes CDR1 SEHNR and CDR2 FQNEAQ (reference sequence). This chain's CDR3 is CASSLPGTDSYNEQFF. The CDR3 coding sequence is TGTGCCAGCAGCCTGCCCGGGACTGACTCCTACAATGAGCAGTTCTTC.

The CDR3 spells CASSGYQETQYF. As DNA, the CDR3 is TGCGCCAGTTCCGGATACCAAGAGACCCAGTACTTC. The chain combines TRBV4-1 with TRBJ2-5; D is ambiguous. The CDR3 totals 12 residues. CDR1 MGHRA and CDR2 YSYEKL come from the germline V gene. V was cut by 9 bases and J by 0 bases, with 8 bases left in between.

This clone was observed at least ten times. The V and J genes are TRBV7-2 and TRBJ2-7; 7 nucleotides match TRBD1. CDR3 length equals 15 residues. Trimming removed 5 bases from V and 4 bases from J; junction bases left unmatched: 11. From germline, CDR1 is SGHTA and CDR2 FQGNSA. CDR3 nucleotide sequence: TGTGCCAGCAGCCCAAGACAGGGCCTACCGTACGAGCAGTACTTC. Its translation is CASSPRQGLPYEQYF.

This clone was counted between two and nine times. The chain uses TRBV10-3 and TRBJ1-1; 7 bases align to TRBD1. The CDR3 runs to 15 residues. Trimming took 6 bases from V and 5 from J; bases not matched to a gene: 12. The germline gives CDR1 ENHRY, CDR2 SYGVKD. The CDR3 protein is CAISPATGFSTEAFF. CDR3 nucleotide sequence: TGTGCCATCAGCCCCGCGACAGGGTTTAGTACTGAAGCTTTCTTT.

This clone was seen more than once but under ten times. V is TRBV7-3 and J is TRBJ1-1; weak D call: TRBD1 (6 bases). The CDR3 length is 13 residues. V was cut by 4 bases and J by 4 bases, with 10 bases left in between. CDR1 and CDR2 from the germline V gene are SGHTA and FQGTGA. CDR3 sequence: CASSSIQGTEAFF. The CDR3, as DNA: TGTGCCAGCAGCTCGATACAGGGCACTGAAGCTTTCTTT.

The chain combines TRBV11-2 with TRBJ1-5; D remains ambiguous. Germline CDR1 is SGHAT and CDR2 is FQNNGV. With 3 bases removed from V and 8 bases from J, the gap between germline ends came to 17 bases. The CDR3 is made up of 15 amino acids. The CDR3 protein is CASSLVSVPGEPQHF. The CDR3 DNA sequence: TGTGCCAGCAGCTTGGTGTCCGTGCCCGGTGAGCCCCAGCATTTT.

In regard to this clone: Other DNA variants within this sample encode the same CDR3. The chain uses TRBV30 and TRBJ1-2; D possibly corresponds to TRBD1 (6 bases). Deletions cut 0 bases from V and 4 bases from J, with 15 bases between. This CDR3 spans 15 amino acids. Germline assignment: CDR1 GTSNPN and CDR2 SVGIG (reference sequence). CDR3 sequence (DNA): TGTGCCTGGAGTGTACTGGAGGGGGGTGGCTATGGCTACACCTTC. Its translation is CAWSVLEGGGYGYTF.

This clone has more than one count but fewer than ten. The rearrangement uses TRBV19 and TRBJ1-1; TRBD1 is a possible D gene (6 bases). The CDR3 is 13 residues long. The V end lost 1 base, the J end lost 8 bases, and 11 bases lay between the germline ends. Germline V gene data show CDR1 as LNHDA and CDR2 as SQIVND (reference sequence). CDR3 sequence reads: CASSIVGAKEAFF. The CDR3 DNA sequence: TGTGCCAGTAGTATAGTGGGGGCGAAGGAAGCTTTCTTT. Together with reference TRBV19 and TRBJ1-1, the CDR3 gives the full variable domain: DGGITQSPKYLFRKEGQNVTLSCEQNLNHDAMYWYRQDPGQGLRLIYYSQIVNDFQKGDIAEGYSVSREKKESFPLTVTSAQKNPTAFYLCASSIVGAKEAFFGQGTRLTVV.

This clone was recorded once. The CDR3 region has the DNA TGTGCCAGCAGTCCAGGGTTCGGCGACACTGAAGCTTTCTTT. Translated: CASSPGFGDTEAFF. This chain joins TRBV6-6 and TRBJ1-1; TRBD1 is a possible D gene (5 bases). The CDR3 runs 14 residues. Trimming took 5 bases from V and 3 from J, leaving 13 bases between them. The germline V gene encodes CDR1 MNHNY and CDR2 SVGAGI (reference sequence).